The present TCR beta chain was sequenced within a study of PD-1 blockade in classical Hodgkin lymphoma. The study's findings and limits: By C4D1 there was a significant rise in CD4+ TCR diversity but not in CD8+ TCR diversity. Lower baseline TCR diversity marked trial partial responders and progressors. The drivers behind the repertoire differences, possibly disease activity or prior therapy, remain undefined. Compared with healthy donors, newly diagnosed patients reportedly showed lower baseline TCR diversity.

The junction had 7 bases not matched to a gene; V was cut back by 0 bases and J by 8 bases. This CDR3 is built from 15 residues. Germline CDR1 and CDR2: SGDLS and YYNGEE. Assay used: immunoSEQ multiplex PCR; TCRdb lists only in-frame clones, some missing. The sample yields about 97,000 clones, around four fifths seen once. Every patient was affected by relapse after autologous stem cell transplantation, while exposure to brentuximab vedotin was not uniform. On this clone: The antigen remains unidentified.

This receptor was taken from a human donor with classical Hodgkin lymphoma. The rearrangement joins TRBV9 to TRBJ2-3; 9 bases agree with TRBD2. Sample: peripheral blood mononuclear cells (PBMCs), taken at baseline. The CDR3 sequence: CASSVDSGRGGTQYF. For the CDR3, the DNA is TGTGCCAGCAGCGTAGATAGCGGGAGAGGAGGTACGCAGTATTTT.